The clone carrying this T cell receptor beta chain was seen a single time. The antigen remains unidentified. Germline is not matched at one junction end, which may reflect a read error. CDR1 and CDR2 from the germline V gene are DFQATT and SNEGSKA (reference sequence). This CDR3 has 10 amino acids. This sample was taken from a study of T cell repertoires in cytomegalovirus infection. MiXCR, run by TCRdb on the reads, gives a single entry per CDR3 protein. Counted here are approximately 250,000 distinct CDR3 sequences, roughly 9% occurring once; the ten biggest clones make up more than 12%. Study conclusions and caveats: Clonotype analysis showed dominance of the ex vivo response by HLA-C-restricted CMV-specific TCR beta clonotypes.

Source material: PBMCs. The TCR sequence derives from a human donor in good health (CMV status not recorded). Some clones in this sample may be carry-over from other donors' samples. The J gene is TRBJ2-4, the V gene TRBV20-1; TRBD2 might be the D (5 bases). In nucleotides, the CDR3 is TGCAGTGCTAGAGAACTAGGTCTCCGCTTC. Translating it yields CSARELGLRF.